These T cell receptor beta chains were read from a single sample in a study of shared clonotypes between healthy human individuals. Assay: immunoSEQ multiplex PCR; the TCRdb copy retains only in-frame clones and omits some. Of some 1 million clones in the sample, about 77% were seen once. Sequenced sample: memory CD4+ T cells sorted from blood. The receptors derive from a man between 18 and 35 years old in good health. Each CDR3 is given with its conserved first and last residue. The order of the fields is V gene, J gene, D gene, clone size, CDR3 DNA, CDR3 protein. The D gene is left open where the match is weak. A clone size is listed for some rows: how often the clone was seen (once, few, many), or a class if it is expanded.

v_gene: TRBV19; j_gene: TRBJ2-2; d_gene: NA; abundance: many; CDR3nt: TGTGCCAGCTCCGCTGCAGGAGCCACCGGGGAGCTGTTTTTT; CDR3aa: CASSAAGATGELFF
v_gene: TRBV4-1; j_gene: TRBJ2-7; d_gene: TRBD2; abundance: NA; CDR3nt: TGCGCCAGCAGCGAAGGGAGTAGCGGGAGGCCCTACGAGCAGTACTTC; CDR3aa: CASSEGSSGRPYEQYF
v_gene: TRBV5-1; j_gene: TRBJ2-7; d_gene: TRBD1; abundance: once; CDR3nt: TGCGCCAGCAGCTTCGCTCCGGGACAGGGCTACGAGCAGTACTTC; CDR3aa: CASSFAPGQGYEQYF
v_gene: TRBV6-5; j_gene: TRBJ2-2; d_gene: NA; abundance: NA; CDR3nt: TGTGCCAGCAGTTACTATACAGGGAGAGGAACCGGGGAGCTGTTTTTT; CDR3aa: CASSYYTGRGTGELFF
v_gene: TRBV2; j_gene: TRBJ2-7; d_gene: TRBD1; abundance: few; CDR3nt: TGTGCCAGCACCGCCTCGGGGACAGGGTGGGCCTACGAGCAGTACTTC; CDR3aa: CASTASGTGWAYEQYF
v_gene: TRBV5-6; j_gene: TRBJ1-1; d_gene: TRBD1; abundance: NA; CDR3nt: TGTGCCAGCAGGAGGCAGGGGGCGATGGCTTTCTTT; CDR3aa: CASRRQGAMAFF
v_gene: TRBV19; j_gene: TRBJ1-1; d_gene: NA; abundance: NA; CDR3nt: TGTGCCAGTACAGGACCTCGGAACACTGAAGCTTTCTTT; CDR3aa: CASTGPRNTEAFF
v_gene: TRBV10-1; j_gene: TRBJ2-1; d_gene: TRBD1; abundance: NA; CDR3nt: TGCGCCAGCAGTGAGCGACAGGGGGGCAACAATGAGCAGTTCTTC; CDR3aa: CASSERQGGNNEQFF
v_gene: TRBV6-1; j_gene: TRBJ2-7; d_gene: TRBD2; abundance: NA; CDR3nt: TGTGCCAGCAGAGTGTCTAGCGGGTCCTTCTACGAGCAGTACTTC; CDR3aa: CASRVSSGSFYEQYF
v_gene: TRBV18; j_gene: TRBJ2-3; d_gene: TRBD2; abundance: once; CDR3nt: TGTGCCAGCTCACCCGATAAGACTAGCGGGGGGGCCAGAGATACGCAGTATTTT; CDR3aa: CASSPDKTSGGARDTQYF
v_gene: TRBV28; j_gene: TRBJ2-1; d_gene: NA; abundance: few; CDR3nt: TGTGCCAGCAGTGGCAAATACAATGAGCAGTTCTTC; CDR3aa: CASSGKYNEQFF
v_gene: TRBV5-4; j_gene: TRBJ1-5; d_gene: NA; abundance: NA; CDR3nt: TGTGCCAGCAGCTTGACGGTTGTGGGGTTGCTTAATCAGCCCCAGCATTTT; CDR3aa: CASSLTVVGLLNQPQHF
v_gene: TRBV5-6; j_gene: TRBJ1-5; d_gene: NA; abundance: NA; CDR3nt: TGTGCCAGCAGCTTGGGACGAAATCAGCCCCAGCATTTT; CDR3aa: CASSLGRNQPQHF
v_gene: TRBV19; j_gene: TRBJ2-2; d_gene: NA; abundance: NA; CDR3nt: TGTGCCAGTAGTATAGAGGTTACCGGGGAGCTGTTTTTT; CDR3aa: CASSIEVTGELFF
v_gene: TRBV7-2; j_gene: TRBJ2-2; d_gene: NA; abundance: NA; CDR3nt: TGTGCCAGCACCCTCGCCACTACGATCGGGGAGCTGTTTTTT; CDR3aa: CASTLATTIGELFF
v_gene: TRBV7-6; j_gene: TRBJ1-1; d_gene: NA; abundance: NA; CDR3nt: TGTGCCAGCAGCTTAGGGACTCCGATGGTGAACACTGAAGCTTTCTTT; CDR3aa: CASSLGTPMVNTEAFF
v_gene: TRBV7-8; j_gene: TRBJ2-2; d_gene: NA; abundance: NA; CDR3nt: TGTGCCAGCAGGTCGGGACCTCAAGGCACCGGGGAGCTGTTTTTT; CDR3aa: CASRSGPQGTGELFF
v_gene: TRBV7-9; j_gene: TRBJ2-5; d_gene: NA; abundance: NA; CDR3nt: TGTGCCAGCAGCCCCCTCGTAGGTGACAGCTACCCTAAAGAGACCCAGTACTTC; CDR3aa: CASSPLVGDSYPKETQYF
v_gene: TRBV19; j_gene: TRBJ2-3; d_gene: NA; abundance: few; CDR3nt: TGTGCCAGTAGCTTCCGGGGGTCCACAGATACGCAGTATTTT; CDR3aa: CASSFRGSTDTQYF
v_gene: TRBV4-1; j_gene: TRBJ1-6; d_gene: NA; abundance: few; CDR3nt: TGCGCCAGCAGCCTATTTGGGGAGGGTCAGAATTCACCCCTCCACTTT; CDR3aa: CASSLFGEGQNSPLHF
v_gene: TRBV19; j_gene: TRBJ1-2; d_gene: NA; abundance: few; CDR3nt: TGTGCCAGTAGACAGGACAGCAACTATGGCTACACCTTC; CDR3aa: CASRQDSNYGYTF
v_gene: TRBV5-1; j_gene: TRBJ1-2; d_gene: NA; abundance: NA; CDR3nt: TGCGCCAGCAGCTTGGGCTCAGAAGCTAACTATGGCTACACCTTC; CDR3aa: CASSLGSEANYGYTF
v_gene: TRBV25-1; j_gene: TRBJ2-7; d_gene: NA; abundance: NA; CDR3nt: TGTGCCAGCAGTGAATACGGATCCTACGAGCAGTACTTC; CDR3aa: CASSEYGSYEQYF
v_gene: TRBV30; j_gene: TRBJ1-4; d_gene: NA; abundance: NA; CDR3nt: TGTGCCTGGAGTGTACGGGGCGAAAAACTGTTTTTT; CDR3aa: CAWSVRGEKLFF